The clone carrying this T cell receptor (beta chain) was observed at least ten times. Its matching antigen is unknown. These data originate in a study of identical twins. Study results and caveats: Insertions were reduced in abundant cord blood beta clonotypes but not in memory repertoires.

Carrying unique molecular identifiers, the cDNA also gained a universal primer site through template switching. TCRdb fed the 5' RACE reads into MiXCR, producing one record per CDR3 protein. The sample records 210,000 or so distinct CDR3 sequences, 6% to 9% being singletons. CDR3 length: 19 residues. V dropped 1 base and J dropped 4; count of bases not matched to a gene: 7. Germline V lookup: CDR1 SGHAT, CDR2 FQNNGV. These data are also associated with another study on yellow fever vaccine responses in identical twins.

The J gene is TRBJ2-1, the V gene TRBV11-2, with 16 bases matching TRBD2. The sample was memory (CD45RO+) T cells sorted from blood. The receptor was derived from a woman aged 18-35 years in good health. The DNA for the CDR3 is TGTGCCAGCAGCTTAGTTGGGACTAGCGGGAGGGCCAGTTACAATGAGCAGTTCTTC. Translating gives CASSLVGTSGRASYNEQFF.